This T cell receptor (beta chain) is from a study of control samples from healthy donors and cancer patients. The table came from immunoSEQ multiplex PCR; TCRdb's copy has only in-frame clones and leaves some out. The repertoire holds approximately 150,000 clones, with roughly 95% as singletons. CDR3 length equals 14 residues. Germline-derived CDR1 and CDR2 are GTSNPN and SVGIG (reference sequence). Trimming shortened V by 5 bases and J by 10 bases, and 21 bases separated the two germline ends. This receptor was taken from a woman aged 30 to 39 in good health. Sequenced material: blood. This chain joins TRBV30 and TRBJ2-1; a weak D match, TRBD2 (6 bases). CDR3 loop: CAWGQTRRGREQFF. The CDR3 nucleotides are TGTGCCTGGGGCCAGACTCGCCGGGGGAGAGAGCAGTTCTTC.